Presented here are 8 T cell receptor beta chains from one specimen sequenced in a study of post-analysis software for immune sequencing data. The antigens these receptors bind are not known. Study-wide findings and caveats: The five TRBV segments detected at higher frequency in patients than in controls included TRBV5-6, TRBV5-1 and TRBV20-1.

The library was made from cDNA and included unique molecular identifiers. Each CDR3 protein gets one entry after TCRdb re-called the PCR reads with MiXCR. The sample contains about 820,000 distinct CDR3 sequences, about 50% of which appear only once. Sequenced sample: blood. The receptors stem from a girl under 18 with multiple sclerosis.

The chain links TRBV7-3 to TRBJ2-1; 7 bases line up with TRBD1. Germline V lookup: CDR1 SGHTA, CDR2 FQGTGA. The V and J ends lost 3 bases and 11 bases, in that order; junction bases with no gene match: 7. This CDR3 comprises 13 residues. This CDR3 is CASSFNRDRKQFF. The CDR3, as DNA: TGTGCCAGCAGCTTCAACCGGGACAGAAAGCAGTTCTTC.

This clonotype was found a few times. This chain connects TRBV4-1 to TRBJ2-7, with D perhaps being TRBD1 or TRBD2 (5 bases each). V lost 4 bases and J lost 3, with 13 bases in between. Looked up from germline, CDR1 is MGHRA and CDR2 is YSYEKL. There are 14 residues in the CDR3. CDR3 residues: CASSPRDGNYEQYF. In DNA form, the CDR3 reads TGCGCCAGCAGCCCAAGGGACGGAAACTACGAGCAGTACTTC.

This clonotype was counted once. Here the CDR3 reads CASSIVDSLGTQHF. CDR3 coding DNA: TGTGCCAGTAGTATAGTTGACTCTCTGGGGACCCAGCATTTT. V is TRBV19 and J is TRBJ1-5, with D hard to call. V lost 1 base and J lost 11, with 15 bases in between. Germline values: CDR1 LNHDA, CDR2 SQIVND (reference sequence). The CDR3 contains 14 residues.

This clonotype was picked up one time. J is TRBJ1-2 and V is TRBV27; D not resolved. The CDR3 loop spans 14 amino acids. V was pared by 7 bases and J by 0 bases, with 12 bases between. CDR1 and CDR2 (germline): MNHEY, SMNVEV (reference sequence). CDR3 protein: CASKGVFANYGYTF. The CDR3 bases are TGTGCCAGCAAGGGAGTTTTTGCTAACTATGGCTACACCTTC.

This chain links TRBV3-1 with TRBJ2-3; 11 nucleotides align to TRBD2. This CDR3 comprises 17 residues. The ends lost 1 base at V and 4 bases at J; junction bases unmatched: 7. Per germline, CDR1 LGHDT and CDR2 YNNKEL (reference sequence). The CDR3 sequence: CASSQASTSGSPDTQYF. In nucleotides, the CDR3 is TGTGCCAGCAGCCAAGCCTCAACTAGCGGGAGCCCAGATACGCAGTATTTT.

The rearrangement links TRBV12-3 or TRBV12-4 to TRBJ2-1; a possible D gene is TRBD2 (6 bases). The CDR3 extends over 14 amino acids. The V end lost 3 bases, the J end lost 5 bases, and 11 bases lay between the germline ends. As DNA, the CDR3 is TGTGCCAGCAGTTTGGGGGAGGCTAACAATGAGCAGTTCTTC. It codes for CASSLGEANNEQFF.

The CDR3 loop is CSVETGTRIPYEQYF. The CDR3 bases are TGCAGCGTTGAAACCGGGACACGGATTCCCTACGAGCAGTACTTC. This chain uses TRBV29-1 with TRBJ2-7; TRBD1 is a possible D gene (6 bases). The CDR3 runs to 15 residues. Germline V gives CDR1 SQVTM, CDR2 ANQGSEA. The V gene lost 2 bases and the J gene lost 2 bases, with 16 bases spanning the gap.

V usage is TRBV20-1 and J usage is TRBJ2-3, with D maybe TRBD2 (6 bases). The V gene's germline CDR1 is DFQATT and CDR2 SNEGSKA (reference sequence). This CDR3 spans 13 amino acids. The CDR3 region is CRPGRGTADTQYF. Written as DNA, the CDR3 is TGCCGGCCCGGCCGGGGGACCGCAGATACGCAGTATTTT.